These 19 T cell receptor beta chains came from one sample sequenced in a study of shared clonotypes between healthy human individuals. Clones were sequenced by immunoSEQ multiplex PCR, and TCRdb holds only the in-frame ones, with some missing. This table has around 940,000 clones, less than 85% appearing once. Sequencing was performed on memory CD4+ T cells sorted from blood. The subset was: CD45RA-negative fraction. These receptors were obtained from a man aged 18 to 30 in good health.

The chain has TRBV28 and TRBJ1-1, with a possible D match to TRBD1 (5 bases). Germline values: CDR1 MDHEN, CDR2 SYDVKM. Trimming removed 3 bases at V and 0 bases at J, with 17 bases between. This CDR3 is 17 amino acids long. DNA of the CDR3: TGTGCCAGCAGTTTTGGGACGTTCACGCCGATGAACACTGAAGCTTTCTTT. Encoded protein: CASSFGTFTPMNTEAFF.

This rearrangement joins TRBV7-3 to TRBJ2-3, with 7 bases fitting TRBD2. Germline V gene data show CDR1 as SGHTA and CDR2 as FQGTGA. The CDR3 has 14 residues. V shed 6 bases, J shed 5 bases, and the junction held 8 bases outside the gene matches. The CDR3: CASSPSGAGDTQYF. In DNA form, the CDR3 reads TGTGCCAGCAGTCCCAGCGGGGCGGGAGATACGCAGTATTTT.

The V and J genes are TRBV28 and TRBJ2-7; the D gene is possibly TRBD1 (6 bases). Trimming left V 6 bases short and J 1 base short, with 13 bases between. The CDR3 is made up of 14 amino acids. Germline CDR1 MDHEN, CDR2 SYDVKM. This CDR3 reads CASSPGTLSYEQYF. CDR3 nucleotide sequence: TGTGCCAGCAGCCCCGGGACATTGTCCTACGAGCAGTACTTC.

The chain uses TRBV30 and TRBJ2-1; D gene uncertain. Per germline, CDR1 GTSNPN and CDR2 SVGIG (reference sequence). This CDR3 is 11 amino acids long. V lost 0 bases and J lost 7, with 4 bases in between. The CDR3 reads CAWSVENEQFF. The CDR3 DNA follows: TGTGCCTGGAGTGTCGAGAATGAGCAGTTCTTC.

The chain carries TRBV29-1 and TRBJ2-2; TRBD2 aligns across 8 bases. Germline values: CDR1 SQVTM, CDR2 ANQGSEA. Trimming at V came to 8 bases and at J to 0 bases, leaving 2 bases not matched to a gene. This CDR3 is built from 13 residues. The CDR3 reads CSIAGSNTGELFF. CDR3 nucleotide sequence: TGCAGCATAGCGGGGTCGAACACCGGGGAGCTGTTTTTT.

The chain links TRBV9 to TRBJ1-4; 12 bases map to TRBD1. The CDR3 loop spans 17 amino acids. Trimming at V came to 3 bases and at J to 10 bases, leaving 13 bases not matched to a gene. The germline V gene encodes CDR1 SGDLS and CDR2 YYNGEE. As DNA, the CDR3 is TGTGCCAGCAGCGCCCCGGGACAGGGGGCAAGGGCGGGAAAACTGTTTTTT. Translation: CASSAPGQGARAGKLFF.

This clone showed up just a few times. This sequence joins TRBV5-4 and TRBJ2-7, with a tentative D call TRBD1 (5 bases). Germline CDR1 reads SGHNT; CDR2 reads YYREEE (reference sequence). The V end lost 4 bases, the J end lost 3 bases, and 11 bases lay between the germline ends. The CDR3 length is 13 residues. The chain's CDR3 is CASSASGIYEQYF. The CDR3, as DNA: TGTGCCAGCAGCGCCTCAGGGATCTACGAGCAGTACTTC.

The V call is TRBV2, the J call TRBJ2-1; D is undetermined. Per germline, CDR1 SNHLY and CDR2 FYNNEI. V shed 8 bases and J shed 4 bases, with 12 bases lying between them. CDR3 length: 13 residues. In DNA form, the CDR3 reads TGTGCCAGCGGTGGGGATTCTTACAATGAGCAGTTCTTC. It specifies CASGGDSYNEQFF.

The chain has TRBV6-4 and TRBJ2-1; TRBD2 matches 8 bases. Trimming took 0 bases from V and 4 from J; bases not matched to a gene: 5. From germline, CDR1 is MRHNA and CDR2 SNTAGT. The CDR3 runs 16 residues. The CDR3 DNA reads TGTGCCAGCAGTGACTCGATAGCGGGGCAATACAATGAGCAGTTCTTC. Translating it yields CASSDSIAGQYNEQFF.

The chain links TRBV5-1 to TRBJ2-3; 15 positions agree with TRBD2. Per germline, CDR1 SGHRS and CDR2 YFSETQ. V lost 5 bases to trimming and J lost 4 bases; unmatched junction nucleotides: 5. This CDR3 contains 16 residues. The CDR3 here is CASREGLAGGPDTQYF. Written as DNA, the CDR3 is TGCGCCAGCAGGGAAGGACTAGCGGGGGGGCCAGATACGCAGTATTTT.

This clone occurred once. This chain connects TRBV6-6 to TRBJ2-3; D perhaps matches TRBD2 (6 bases). The germline V gene encodes CDR1 MNHNY and CDR2 SVGAGI (reference sequence). The CDR3 is made up of 16 amino acids. V lost 6 bases, J lost 4 bases, and 20 bases lay in between. CDR3 coding DNA: TGTGCCAGCAGATCGACCCTAGCGTCCGGGGCAGATACGCAGTATTTT. Its translation: CASRSTLASGADTQYF.

The rearrangement uses TRBV7-8 and TRBJ2-7; 7 bases align to TRBD1. The CDR3 extends over 14 amino acids. V dropped 3 bases and J dropped 5; count of bases not matched to a gene: 7. The germline gives CDR1 SGHVS, CDR2 FQNEAQ. CDR3 in amino acids: CASSFRQGGNEQYF. CDR3 DNA: TGTGCCAGCAGCTTCAGACAGGGTGGGAACGAGCAGTACTTC.

V usage is TRBV2 and J usage is TRBJ2-7, with a weak D call TRBD1 (6 bases). CDR3 length: 12 residues. Deletions cut 5 bases from V and 6 bases from J, with 11 bases between. CDR1 is SNHLY and CDR2 is FYNNEI in the germline V gene. CDR3 sequence reads: CASSQQGSEQYF. CDR3 sequence (DNA): TGTGCCAGCAGTCAACAGGGATCCGAGCAGTACTTC.

The chain uses TRBV25-1 and TRBJ1-2; D remains ambiguous. The CDR3 spans 15 residues. Germline CDR1 is MGHDK and CDR2 is SYGVNS. Trimming took off 4 bases at V and 0 bases at J, with 12 bases between the two ends. The CDR3 loop reads CASSGVGSANYGYTF. The DNA of the CDR3 is TGTGCCAGCAGTGGCGTTGGGTCAGCTAACTATGGCTACACCTTC.

This clone was seen a handful of times. Distinct nucleotide sequences in the sample also encode this CDR3. The chain combines TRBV30 with TRBJ1-5, with a tentative D call TRBD1 (5 bases). The CDR3 has 15 residues. Germline CDR1 GTSNPN, CDR2 SVGIG (reference sequence). Deletions cut 0 bases from V and 0 bases from J, with 9 bases between. The CDR3, as DNA: TGTGCCTGGAGTGTACGGGGGAATAGCAATCAGCCCCAGCATTTT. Protein sequence: CAWSVRGNSNQPQHF.

This clone has only one observation. This sequence joins TRBV11-2 and TRBJ2-5; D may match TRBD1 or TRBD2 (6 bases each). V was shortened by 0 bases and J by 5 bases, with 13 bases between the two germline ends. There are 15 residues in the CDR3. Germline CDR1 SGHAT, CDR2 FQNNGV. The CDR3 DNA follows: TGTGCCAGCAGCTTAGACAGGGGCGGGGTGGAGACCCAGTACTTC. Translating it yields CASSLDRGGVETQYF.

The gene calls are TRBV4-3 and TRBJ2-2; D gene uncertain. With 6 bases removed from V and 0 bases from J, the gap between germline ends came to 11 bases. The CDR3 totals 15 residues. CDR1 is LGHNA and CDR2 is YSLEER in the germline V gene. The CDR3 is CASRLELANTGELFF. The CDR3 DNA reads TGCGCCAGCAGATTGGAGCTCGCGAACACCGGGGAGCTGTTTTTT.

The gene calls are TRBV7-8 and TRBJ2-7, with 9 bases fitting TRBD2. The germline CDR1 and CDR2 sequences are SGHVS and FQNEAQ. Trimming removed 3 bases from V and 4 bases from J; junction bases left unmatched: 4. This CDR3 has 14 residues. The CDR3 DNA sequence: TGTGCCAGCAGCTTCGCGGGAGGGTTGTACGAGCAGTACTTC. This translates into CASSFAGGLYEQYF. Looking up the rest from reference TRBV7-8 and TRBJ2-7 gives the full variable domain: GAGVSQSPRYKVAKRGQDVALRCDPISGHVSLFWYQQALGQGPEFLTYFQNEAQLDKSGLPSDRFFAERPEGSVSTLKIQRTQQEDSAVYLCASSFAGGLYEQYFGPGTRLTVT.

This clone was seen a few times. The chain links TRBV18 to TRBJ1-2; D not certain. CDR3 length: 15 amino acids. V was shortened by 6 bases and J by 2 bases, with 16 bases between the two germline ends. Germline-derived CDR1 and CDR2 are KGHSH and LQKENI. In nucleotides, the CDR3 is TGTGCCAGCTCGGAAGGCCCCGACGGAAACTATGGCTACACCTTC. Its translation: CASSEGPDGNYGYTF.